This T cell receptor beta chain originates from a study of CD8+CD57+ T cells in acquired aplastic anemia. CDR3 and TCR beta VDJ profiling relied on genomic DNA as the template. Via MiXCR, TCRdb re-called the reads, giving one row per CDR3 protein. The sample records around 150,000 distinct CDR3 sequences, just under 45% being singletons. The CDR3 contains 14 residues. Germline V gene sequence: CDR1 MDHEN, CDR2 SYDVKM. V lost 5 bases and J 5 bases, leaving 15 bases between the germline ends. The table lists this clonotype with many counts. The TCR originated in a human donor in good health. This chain joins TRBV28 and TRBJ1-1, with D tentatively TRBD1 (6 bases). The specimen was sorted CD4+, CD8+, or CD8+CD57+ T cells (not recorded which) from PBMCs. CDR3 in DNA: TGTGCCAGCAGTACCACAGGGAGGTGGACTGAAGCTTTCTTT. Residues: CASSTTGRWTEAFF.